This T cell receptor (beta chain) was retrieved from a study of shared clonotypes between healthy human individuals. Only in-frame clones appear in the TCRdb table, and some are missing; sequencing was by immunoSEQ multiplex PCR. Of 1.5 million to 2.5 million clones in the sample, 85% to 95% were seen once. Positive CCR7 selection of CD45RO-negative cells yielded the naive CD8 cells, and terminally differentiated effector memory CD45RA+ cells were excluded. The receptor comes from a man aged 18-30 years in good health. Sequencing was carried out using naive CD8+ T cells sorted from blood.

This CDR3 is CATSQTEGVVGNTIYF. The CDR3 DNA reads TGTGCCACCAGCCAAACGGAGGGAGTAGTTGGAAACACCATATATTTT. The chain joins TRBV15 to TRBJ1-3; D is unresolved. The CDR3 is 16 amino acids. Germline assignment: CDR1 LNHNV and CDR2 YYDKDF (reference sequence). Between the trimmed V and J ends, which lost 5 bases and 3 bases, there was a span of 17 bases. The whole variable domain, filled in from reference TRBV15 and TRBJ1-3, reads DAMVIQNPRYQVTQFGKPVTLSCSQTLNHNVMYWYQQKSSQAPKLLFHYYDKDFNNEADTPDNFQSRRPNTSFCFLDIRSPGLGDTAMYLCATSQTEGVVGNTIYFGEGSWLTVV.